These 32 T cell receptor beta chains share one sample of origin, sequenced in a study of T cells in Graves' hyperthyroidism and ophthalmopathy. Using RNA transcripts as the source, TCR beta CDR3 regions were amplified. The TCR CDR3 was amplified in a first-round RT-PCR using the HTBI primer set. TCRdb redid the calling of the multiplex PCR reads with MiXCR, one entry per CDR3 protein. The table includes 600,000 to 650,000 distinct CDR3 sequences, 15% to 20% detected once. Sequenced input: blood. These receptors were collected from a woman aged 30 to 39 with Graves' hyperthyroidism.

V is TRBV19 and J is TRBJ1-5; 7 positions match TRBD1. CDR1 is LNHDA and CDR2 is SQIVND in the germline V gene (reference sequence). The CDR3 loop spans 12 amino acids. Trimming removed 7 bases from V and 6 bases from J; junction bases left unmatched: 3. CDR3 sequence: CASTRGRQPQHF. Written as DNA, the CDR3 is TGTGCCAGTACGAGGGGGCGTCAGCCCCAGCATTTT.

There are many counts of this clonotype. The J gene is TRBJ1-1, the V gene TRBV20-1; D ambiguous. V lost 4 bases, J lost 4 bases, and 19 bases lay in between. This CDR3 has 15 amino acids. CDR1 is DFQATT and CDR2 is SNEGSKA in the germline V gene (reference sequence). The CDR3 coding sequence is TGCAGTGCTAAGTTGTGGGGTCGGGAGGGCACTGAAGCTTTCTTT. Protein sequence: CSAKLWGREGTEAFF.

This clonotype was counted ten times or more. The chain uses TRBV6-2 or TRBV6-3 and TRBJ2-7; D ambiguous. The CDR3 is 17 amino acids. CDR1 and CDR2 from the germline V gene are MNHEY and SVGEGT. V was clipped by 5 bases and J by 3 bases, with 23 bases between them. The CDR3 sequence is CASSADPLHPLFYEQYF. CDR3 DNA sequence: TGTGCCAGCAGTGCAGATCCCCTGCACCCCCTCTTCTACGAGCAGTACTTC.

Many counts were recorded for this clonotype. J is TRBJ1-1 and V is TRBV10-2; weak D call: TRBD1 (6 bases). V dropped 3 bases and J dropped 10 bases, with 21 bases sitting between them. This CDR3 is 15 amino acids long. Germline assignment: CDR1 WSHSY and CDR2 SAAADI. CDR3 amino acids: CASSDRGRTWYGAFF. DNA for the CDR3: TGCGCCAGCAGTGACAGGGGTCGTACTTGGTATGGAGCTTTCTTT.

This clonotype was detected ten times or more. The chain recombines TRBV6-2 or TRBV6-3 with TRBJ2-5, with 13 bases aligning to TRBD2. The V segment lost 6 bases and the J segment 2 bases; nucleotides outside the gene matches: 6. The CDR3 has 16 residues. Germline V gene data show CDR1 as MNHEY and CDR2 as SVGEGT. CDR3 in DNA: TGTGCCAGCAGAGGACTAGCGGGAGAGGGGCAAGAGACCCAGTACTTC. This sequence encodes CASRGLAGEGQETQYF.

The chain combines TRBV20-1 with TRBJ2-3, with TRBD2 matching 8 bases. Germline assignment: CDR1 DFQATT and CDR2 SNEGSKA (reference sequence). J lost 2 bases, V lost 4 bases, and 14 bases had no gene match. The length of the CDR3 is 17 residues. The DNA for the CDR3 is TGCAGTGCTACCCCCCAAGACGCTAGCGGGTTCACAGATACGCAGTATTTT. It codes for CSATPQDASGFTDTQYF.

About this clonotype: A read error is possible here, since a much larger clone lies one base away. The chain combines TRBV30 with TRBJ1-2; D is possibly TRBD1 (6 bases). CDR3 length: 12 amino acids. Germline CDR1 is GTSNPN and CDR2 is SVGIG (reference sequence). The chain's CDR3 is CARSNSGDGYTF. The CDR3 region has the DNA TGTGCCCGGAGTAATTCAGGGGACGGCTACACCTTC.

This clonotype was seen many times. The chain links TRBV7-6 to TRBJ2-1, with TRBD2 identical over 9 bases. The CDR3 length is 16 residues. V dropped 4 bases and J dropped 10; count of bases not matched to a gene: 14. Germline CDR1 and CDR2: SGHVS and FNYEAQ. This CDR3 is CASSSGGLAGVGEQFF. In DNA form, the CDR3 reads TGTGCCAGCAGCTCCGGGGGATTAGCGGGAGTCGGCGAGCAGTTCTTC. The complete variable domain, with remaining parts taken from reference TRBV7-6 and TRBJ2-1, reads GAGVSQSPRYKVTKRGQDVALRCDPISGHVSLYWYRQALGQGPEFLTYFNYEAQQDKSGLPNDRFSAERPEGSISTLTIQRTEQRDSAMYRCASSSGGLAGVGEQFFGPGTRLTVL.

This clonotype has at least ten counts. The rearrangement joins TRBV28 to TRBJ1-1, with TRBD1 as a possible D gene (6 bases). Germline V CDR1 and CDR2: MDHEN, SYDVKM. The ends were cut back, 7 bases at V and 0 bases at J, with 18 bases in the middle. The CDR3 has 16 amino acids. CDR3 in amino acids: CASTNRGGDLNTEAFF. For the CDR3, the DNA is TGTGCCAGCACCAATAGGGGGGGCGACCTGAACACTGAAGCTTTCTTT.

This clonotype was observed many times. This chain joins TRBV20-1 and TRBJ2-1; 8 nucleotides agree with TRBD2. The CDR3 extends over 14 amino acids. Germline assignment: CDR1 DFQATT and CDR2 SNEGSKA (reference sequence). V trimming: 1 base; J trimming: 8 bases; junction bases outside the gene matches: 7. CDR3 coding DNA: TGCAGTGCTAGAGGGGTACTAGCGGAACATGAGCAGTTCTTC. It is translated as CSARGVLAEHEQFF.

Many counts were recorded for this clonotype. The genes are TRBV5-1 and TRBJ2-7; D call uncertain. Germline V gives CDR1 SGHRS, CDR2 YFSETQ. The germline V and J ends were trimmed by 0 bases and 6 bases, with 10 bases remaining between them. This CDR3 has 13 amino acids. The DNA of the CDR3 is TGCGCCAGCAGCTTGGACAGTATGCGCGAGCAGTACTTC. This codes for CASSLDSMREQYF.

This clonotype was seen a few times. This chain links TRBV2 with TRBJ2-3; D ambiguous. There are 13 residues in the CDR3. Trimming stripped 6 bases from V and 4 bases from J, with 11 bases between. Germline CDR1 and CDR2: SNHLY and FYNNEI. The CDR3 bases are TGTGCCAGCAGATCTGACTTTTCAGATACGCAGTATTTT. This translates into CASRSDFSDTQYF. The full variable domain, in which reference TRBV2 and TRBJ2-3 provide the parts outside the CDR3, is EPEVTQTPSHQVTQMGQEVILRCVPISNHLYFYWYRQILGQKVEFLVSFYNNEISEKSEIFDDQFSVERPDGSNFTLKIRSTKLEDSAMYFCASRSDFSDTQYFGPGTRLTVL.

The rearrangement joins TRBV28 to TRBJ1-2; no definite D call. The V end was cut by 6 bases, the J end by 8 bases, with 19 bases between. Germline CDR1 and CDR2: MDHEN and SYDVKM. This CDR3 is built from 14 residues. The CDR3 nucleotides read TGTGCCAGCAGCTTAACCGTTCCCTTAAGGGGCTACACCTTC. Translating gives CASSLTVPLRGYTF.

This clonotype was seen repeatedly, ten times or more. This sequence joins TRBV11-2 and TRBJ2-7; no definite D call. The CDR3 is made up of 13 amino acids. V was trimmed by 10 bases and J by 3 bases, leaving 16 bases between them. CDR1 is SGHAT and CDR2 is FQNNGV in the germline V gene. The CDR3 loop reads CATGRGPDYEQYF. The CDR3 DNA sequence: TGTGCCACGGGCCGAGGCCCGGACTACGAGCAGTACTTC.

On this clonotype itself: A read error may explain this, as a much larger clone is one base away. The rearrangement uses TRBV27 and TRBJ1-5, with 9 bases lining up with TRBD1. J was trimmed by 16 bases and V by 8 bases; bases with no gene match: 9. This CDR3 has 11 residues. The germline gives CDR1 MNHEY, CDR2 SMNVEV (reference sequence). In nucleotides, the CDR3 is TGTGCCAGCGGGGGTACAGGGGGCCCACATTTT. Protein product: CASGGTGGPHF.

This clonotype was detected many times. The chain combines TRBV19 with TRBJ1-5, with 9 bases lining up with TRBD1. V shed 3 bases and J 7 bases; nucleotides not matched to a gene: 7. Per the germline V gene, CDR1 is LNHDA and CDR2 is SQIVND (reference sequence). This CDR3 is 15 amino acids long. The CDR3 spells CASSMATGGMQPQHF. CDR3 bases: TGTGCCAGTAGTATGGCGACAGGGGGAATGCAGCCCCAGCATTTT.

This clonotype showed up just a few times. The V and J genes are TRBV27 and TRBJ2-2; D gene uncertain. The V and J ends lost 3 bases and 4 bases respectively, with 9 bases between them. The CDR3 sequence is 14 residues long. Germline V gene lookup returns CDR1 MNHEY and CDR2 SMNVEV (reference sequence). The CDR3 here is CASSLWRPTGELFF. The CDR3 DNA follows: TGTGCCAGCAGTTTGTGGAGACCCACCGGGGAGCTGTTTTTT.

This clonotype was observed a few times. The chain employs TRBV30 and TRBJ1-2; 7 positions agree with TRBD1. V trimming: 2 bases; J trimming: 5 bases; junction bases outside the gene matches: 5. The CDR3 length is 13 residues. Germline V gene lookup returns CDR1 GTSNPN and CDR2 SVGIG (reference sequence). CDR3 DNA: TGTGCCTGGAGTTCCGGGACAGTATATGGCTACACCTTC. Translating it yields CAWSSGTVYGYTF.

This clonotype was recorded once. The chain uses TRBV6-1 and TRBJ2-2, with TRBD2 identical over 14 bases. From germline, CDR1 is MNHNS and CDR2 SASEGT. The CDR3 spans 18 residues. V was pared by 5 bases and J by 7 bases, with 12 bases of the junction left unmatched. As DNA, the CDR3 is TGTGCCAGCAGTAAAACCCCGGGACTAGCGGGAGTCGGCGGGGAGCTGTTTTTT. Protein: CASSKTPGLAGVGGELFF.

This clonotype has a count of ten or more. The CDR3 DNA reads TGTGCCTGGGGACAGGGGGCTGAAGCTTTCTTT. It specifies CAWGQGAEAFF. The chain employs TRBV30 and TRBJ1-1; the match to TRBD1 covers 10 bases. Unmatched junction bases numbered 0, after V lost 5 bases and J lost 6 bases. In germline, CDR1 is GTSNPN, CDR2 SVGIG (reference sequence). The CDR3 length is 11 residues.

This clonotype occurred many times. The chain combines TRBV15 with TRBJ1-5, with no clear D. The CDR3 has 16 residues. Per germline, CDR1 LNHNV and CDR2 YYDKDF (reference sequence). Trimming shortened V by 0 bases and J by 7 bases, and 16 bases separated the two germline ends. The CDR3 DNA reads as TGTGCCACCAGCAGAGAGGCCGGAAGGGCCCAGCAGCCCCAGCATTTT. This encodes CATSREAGRAQQPQHF. Full variable domain (rest looked up from reference TRBV15 and TRBJ1-5): DAMVIQNPRYQVTQFGKPVTLSCSQTLNHNVMYWYQQKSSQAPKLLFHYYDKDFNNEADTPDNFQSRRPNTSFCFLDIRSPGLGDTAMYLCATSREAGRAQQPQHFGDGTRLSIL.

The chain is built from TRBV5-1 and TRBJ2-5, with unresolved D. Germline CDR1 is SGHRS and CDR2 is YFSETQ. The CDR3 contains 13 residues. V lost 4 bases and J 4 bases, leaving 11 bases between the germline ends. The CDR3 region is CASSQAPAETQYF. Here the CDR3 DNA reads TGCGCCAGCAGCCAAGCCCCGGCAGAGACCCAGTACTTC.

This clonotype was recorded at least ten times. J is TRBJ2-1 and V is TRBV12-3 or TRBV12-4; tentatively, D is TRBD2 (5 bases). The CDR3 spans 14 residues. Trimming stripped 3 bases from V and 6 bases from J, with 12 bases between. CDR3 nucleotide sequence: TGTGCCAGCAGTTTTATTAGCGCTGGCAATGAGCAGTTCTTC. Protein product: CASSFISAGNEQFF.

This clonotype occurred a few times. This chain joins TRBV19 and TRBJ2-7; 8 nucleotides line up with TRBD1. The CDR3 is 14 amino acids. Losses at the gene ends were 1 base for V and 5 bases for J; bases not matched to a gene: 4. From germline, CDR1 is LNHDA and CDR2 SQIVND (reference sequence). The CDR3 nucleotides read TGTGCCAGTAGTATAGTGGACAGGGACCACGAGCAGTACTTC. It yields the protein CASSIVDRDHEQYF.

The sample holds many counts of this clonotype. The chain joins TRBV12-3 or TRBV12-4 to TRBJ2-7, with D hard to call. V lost 3 bases and J 6 bases, leaving 9 bases between the germline ends. This CDR3 spans 12 amino acids. CDR3 sequence: CASSFRRSEQYF. CDR3 bases: TGTGCCAGCAGTTTCCGAAGGTCCGAGCAGTACTTC.

In the case of this clonotype: A much larger clone lies one base from this, so it may be a read error. This chain joins TRBV6-5 and TRBJ2-7; TRBD1 or TRBD2 may be the D gene (5 bases each). Per the germline V gene, CDR1 is MNHEY and CDR2 is SVGAGI. CDR3 length: 15 residues. The CDR3 protein is CAGSYPSSGTGEQYF. As DNA, the CDR3 is TGTGCCGGCAGTTACCCCTCCTCAGGGACGGGCGAGCAGTACTTC.

This clonotype was picked up a small number of times. The chain is built from TRBV6-1 and TRBJ1-2; 10 bases line up with TRBD1. The junction had 10 bases not matched to a gene; V was cut back by 4 bases and J by 8 bases. Germline-derived CDR1 and CDR2 are MNHNS and SASEGT. The CDR3 consists of 15 residues. CDR3: CASSGQTGGSGGYTF. The CDR3 DNA reads TGTGCCAGCAGTGGCCAGACAGGGGGCTCTGGAGGCTACACCTTC.

This clonotype occurred many times. This chain connects TRBV10-3 to TRBJ1-1; the D gene is possibly TRBD1 (5 bases). The V end lost 10 bases, the J end lost 2 bases, and 11 bases lay between the germline ends. This CDR3 spans 12 amino acids. Germline CDR1 is ENHRY and CDR2 is SYGVKD. CDR3 DNA sequence: TGTGCCACCGGACACTCAAACACTGAAGCTTTCTTT. Protein: CATGHSNTEAFF.

This clonotype was seen repeatedly, ten times or more. The chain uses TRBV20-1 and TRBJ2-3, with 9 bases lining up with TRBD2. CDR3 size: 14 residues. Germline lookup yields CDR1 DFQATT and CDR2 SNEGSKA (reference sequence). J gave up 2 bases and V 4 bases, and 4 bases lay outside the gene matches. DNA of the CDR3: TGCAGTGCTATGACTAGCGGTACCACAGATACGCAGTATTTT. Its translation: CSAMTSGTTDTQYF.

This clonotype has ten or more counts. The V and J genes are TRBV12-5 and TRBJ1-5; 9 bases are a match to TRBD1. Trimming took 3 bases from V and 2 from J; bases not matched to a gene: 5. Germline CDR1 is LGHNT and CDR2 is FRNRAP. This CDR3 has 16 residues. The CDR3 here is CASGLDRTGGNQPQHF. The CDR3 DNA reads TGTGCTAGTGGTTTAGACCGGACAGGGGGCAATCAGCCCCAGCATTTT.

Ten or more counts support this clonotype. This chain connects TRBV30 to TRBJ1-5; D is unclear. There are 13 residues in the CDR3. CDR1 GTSNPN and CDR2 SVGIG come from the germline V gene (reference sequence). The ends were cut back, 4 bases at V and 4 bases at J, with 11 bases in the middle. As DNA, the CDR3 is TGTGCCTGGATCCCTGTGTCAAATCAGCCCCAGCATTTT. Translating gives CAWIPVSNQPQHF.

As regards this clonotype: A much larger clone sits a single nucleotide away, making a read error possible. The V gene is TRBV2, the J gene TRBJ1-5, with D possibly being TRBD1 (6 bases). CDR3 size: 13 residues. V gave up 5 bases and J gave up 11 bases, with 16 bases separating them. Germline V CDR1 and CDR2: SNHLY, FYNNEI. CDR3 sequence: CASSRTATLTQHF. The CDR3 nucleotides read TGTGCCAGCAGTAGGACAGCTACCCTCACCCAGCATTTT. Complete variable domain (other parts from reference TRBV2 and TRBJ1-5): EPEVTQTPSHQVTQMGQEVILRCVPISNHLYFYWYRQILGQKVEFLVSFYNNEISEKSEIFDDQFSVERPDGSNFTLKIRSTKLEDSAMYFCASSRTATLTQHFGDGTRLSIL.